The next 19 T cell receptor beta chains were all read from a single sample in a study of shared clonotypes between healthy human individuals. Sequencing used immunoSEQ multiplex PCR; TCRdb keeps in-frame clones, though not all of them. The sample has more than 400,000 clones; approximately 94% are singletons. Sequencing used naive CD4+ T cells sorted from blood. Subset specified: CD45RA+ positively selected. These receptor sequences come from a woman aged 30 to 39 in good health.

V gene TRBV6-1 combines with J gene TRBJ2-2, with 8 bases aligning to TRBD1. The germline CDR1 and CDR2 sequences are MNHNS and SASEGT. J lost 5 bases, V lost 3 bases, and 11 bases had no gene match. This CDR3 has 17 amino acids. The CDR3 sequence is CASSDLGGRTGTGELFF. For the CDR3, the DNA is TGTGCCAGCAGTGACCTAGGAGGGAGGACAGGGACCGGGGAGCTGTTTTTT.

The chain joins TRBV28 to TRBJ1-3; 7 bases are a match to TRBD1. Germline CDR1 reads MDHEN; CDR2 reads SYDVKM. The CDR3 is made up of 16 amino acids. V lost 8 bases, J lost 7 bases, and 17 bases stayed unmatched. The CDR3 DNA reads as TGTGCCAGCGCCCGAAGTAGACAGGGAATCTTCAACACCATATATTTT. Amino acid sequence: CASARSRQGIFNTIYF.

This sequence joins TRBV28 and TRBJ2-7; 8 bases match TRBD2. This CDR3 spans 11 amino acids. Germline V CDR1 and CDR2: MDHEN, SYDVKM. The V and J ends lost 10 bases and 6 bases, in that order; junction bases with no gene match: 5. The DNA for the CDR3 is TGTGCCACTCGAGCGGGAGCCGAGCAGTACTTC. Translation: CATRAGAEQYF.

The CDR3 protein is CASTTGGDSPYEQYF. CDR3 bases: TGTGCCAGCACCACTGGGGGGGATTCACCCTACGAGCAGTACTTC. The rearrangement links TRBV28 to TRBJ2-7; 7 bases line up with TRBD2. Germline V lookup: CDR1 MDHEN, CDR2 SYDVKM. The CDR3 sequence is 15 residues long. Trimming cost V 7 bases and J 2 bases; bases outside gene matches: 11.

This clone was recorded only once. The V and J genes are TRBV7-2 and TRBJ2-1, with 9 bases lining up with TRBD2. J was trimmed by 2 bases and V by 1 base; bases with no gene match: 6. Per the germline V gene, CDR1 is SGHTA and CDR2 is FQGNSA. The CDR3 has 17 amino acids. CDR3 sequence reads: CASSLDSSGRPYNEQFF. CDR3 coding DNA: TGTGCCAGCAGCTTAGATAGTAGCGGGAGACCCTACAATGAGCAGTTCTTC.

The rearrangement links TRBV6-5 to TRBJ1-1; D not resolved. Germline-derived CDR1 and CDR2 are MNHEY and SVGAGI. V was cut by 7 bases and J by 2 bases, with 11 bases left in between. This CDR3 spans 13 amino acids. CDR3 bases: TGTGCCAGCATCGGACTGATCAACACTGAAGCTTTCTTT. Protein sequence: CASIGLINTEAFF.

The rearrangement joins TRBV7-2 to TRBJ1-5, with D possibly matching TRBD1 (5 bases). This CDR3 comprises 15 residues. Trimming removed 0 bases at V and 5 bases at J, with 11 bases between. Per germline, CDR1 SGHTA and CDR2 FQGNSA. The CDR3, as DNA: TGTGCCAGCAGCTTAGCTGAGGGGTTGGATCAGCCCCAGCATTTT. Its protein product is CASSLAEGLDQPQHF.

This clone was seen only once. The chain combines TRBV15 with TRBJ2-6, with D possibly being TRBD1 (5 bases). The ends were cut back, 2 bases at V and 0 bases at J, with 14 bases in the middle. This CDR3 region has 18 residues. CDR1 LNHNV and CDR2 YYDKDF come from the germline V gene (reference sequence). The CDR3 is CATSRRQINSSGANVLTF. CDR3 in DNA: TGTGCCACCAGCAGAAGACAGATAAACTCCTCTGGGGCCAACGTCCTGACTTTC.

This clone was detected only a few times. The rearrangement uses TRBV5-4 and TRBJ2-5; TRBD1 aligns across 7 bases. This CDR3 has 13 amino acids. The ends lost 4 bases at V and 2 bases at J; junction bases unmatched: 2. Germline V gene lookup returns CDR1 SGHNT and CDR2 YYREEE (reference sequence). The CDR3 coding sequence is TGTGCCAGCAGCCCGGGACAGCAAGAGACCCAGTACTTC. Translation: CASSPGQQETQYF.

V gene TRBV9 combines with J gene TRBJ2-7; no definite D call. The CDR3 consists of 16 residues. The germline gives CDR1 SGDLS, CDR2 YYNGEE. V was shortened by 5 bases and J by 1 base, with 19 bases between the two germline ends. CDR3: CASSEQDRVPSYEQYF. Written as DNA, the CDR3 is TGTGCCAGCAGTGAGCAAGACCGGGTCCCATCCTACGAGCAGTACTTC.

For this clone: One junction end does not reproduce the germline sequence, and a read error may be involved. The chain has TRBV28 and TRBJ2-3; D perhaps matches TRBD1 (6 bases). The V gene's germline CDR1 is MDHEN and CDR2 SYDVKM. The CDR3 is 13 amino acids. The CDR3 DNA reads TGTGCCAGCAGCTTATACAGGGAGGATACGCAGTATTTT. Amino acid sequence: CASSLYREDTQYF.

This clone was counted once. The gene calls are TRBV30 and TRBJ2-2, with D perhaps being TRBD1 or TRBD2 (5 bases each). The CDR3 runs to 13 residues. The germline gives CDR1 GTSNPN, CDR2 SVGIG (reference sequence). V was pared by 0 bases and J by 9 bases, with 11 bases between. CDR3 DNA sequence: TGTGCCTGGAGTGTACTAGGGGCCCGGGAGCTGTTTTTT. This codes for CAWSVLGARELFF.

The chain has TRBV6-6 and TRBJ2-7; 8 positions match TRBD1. The CDR3 is 13 residues long. Germline V CDR1 and CDR2: MNHNY, SVGAGI (reference sequence). J was trimmed by 2 bases and V by 5 bases; bases with no gene match: 2. The CDR3 loop is CASSRDRTYEQYF. The CDR3 bases are TGTGCCAGCAGTAGGGACAGGACCTACGAGCAGTACTTC.

J is TRBJ2-1 and V is TRBV2; 14 nucleotides line up with TRBD2. The germline gives CDR1 SNHLY, CDR2 FYNNEI. This CDR3 region has 16 residues. V was clipped by 5 bases and J by 2 bases; unmatched bases: 2. The chain's CDR3 is CASSRGLAGAYNEQFF. The DNA for the CDR3 is TGTGCCAGCAGTAGGGGACTAGCGGGGGCCTACAATGAGCAGTTCTTC.

The chain recombines TRBV5-1 with TRBJ2-1; D call uncertain. The V end lost 1 base, the J end lost 10 bases, and 6 bases lay between the germline ends. This CDR3 comprises 11 residues. The germline V gene encodes CDR1 SGHRS and CDR2 YFSETQ. This CDR3 reads CASSLSVEQFF. CDR3 coding DNA: TGCGCCAGCAGCTTGTCAGTCGAGCAGTTCTTC.

V and J are TRBV2 and TRBJ2-7; no clear D. This CDR3 has 14 amino acids. V was pared by 4 bases and J by 1 base, with 11 bases between. Germline V gene sequence: CDR1 SNHLY, CDR2 FYNNEI. DNA of the CDR3: TGTGCCAGCAGTGTGCTGGGTAAATCCTACGAGCAGTACTTC. Its protein is CASSVLGKSYEQYF.

This clone was observed a single time. This rearrangement joins TRBV7-9 to TRBJ2-5; tentative D call: TRBD2 (6 bases). The V end was cut by 4 bases, the J end by 3 bases, with 15 bases between. The CDR3 sequence is 15 residues long. Germline V gene sequence: CDR1 SEHNR, CDR2 FQNEAQ (reference sequence). CDR3 nucleotides: TGTGCCAGCAGCTCACGAGGCGGGACCGAAGAGACCCAGTACTTC. It codes for CASSSRGGTEETQYF.

The CDR3 spells CASSSGGRNTIYF. The CDR3 DNA sequence: TGTGCCAGTTCCTCGGGGGGCCGAAACACCATATATTTT. The gene calls are TRBV19 and TRBJ1-3; the D gene is possibly TRBD1 (6 bases). V was clipped by 8 bases and J by 5 bases, with 13 bases between them. The CDR3 is made up of 13 amino acids. Germline CDR1 LNHDA, CDR2 SQIVND (reference sequence). The full variable domain, with the rest looked up from reference TRBV19 and TRBJ1-3, is DGGITQSPKYLFRKEGQNVTLSCEQNLNHDAMYWYRQDPGQGLRLIYYSQIVNDFQKGDIAEGYSVSREKKESFPLTVTSAQKNPTAFYLCASSSGGRNTIYFGEGSWLTVV.

This clone was recorded once. The V and J genes are TRBV19 and TRBJ2-6, with D unclear. Germline CDR1 reads LNHDA; CDR2 reads SQIVND (reference sequence). The CDR3 runs to 15 residues. V lost 3 bases, J lost 0 bases, and 6 bases lay in between. DNA for the CDR3: TGTGCCAGTAGTATCGCGCGCTCTGGGGCCAACGTCCTGACTTTC. Its protein product is CASSIARSGANVLTF.